These T cell receptor beta chains were read from a single sample in a study of T cells in Graves' hyperthyroidism and ophthalmopathy. From the multiplex PCR reads, TCRdb called clonotypes with MiXCR, one entry per CDR3 protein. The sample has about 400,000 distinct CDR3 sequences; 14% to 15% are singletons. Sequenced: blood. These receptors came from a woman in her twenties or thirties with Graves' hyperthyroidism. Each CDR3 is given with its conserved first and last residue. D genes are given only for firm matches. Clone size is given for some rows only: seen once, a few or many times, or a class if the clone is expanded.

d_gene	j_gene	abundance	v_gene	CDR3aa	CDR3nt
TRBD1	TRBJ2-2	.	TRBV10-3	CAISGTGETGELFF	TGTGCCATCAGTGGGACAGGGGAGACCGGGGAGCTGTTTTTT
TRBD2	TRBJ2-7	few	TRBV6-1	CASNRAGGPSEQYF	TGTGCCAGCAACCGAGCGGGAGGGCCCTCCGAGCAGTACTTC
TRBD2	TRBJ2-5	many	TRBV28	CASSFSGLAGRETQYF	TGTGCCAGCAGTTTTTCGGGACTAGCGGGAAGAGAGACCCAGTACTTC
.	TRBJ2-3	.	TRBV20-1	CSASGGASAADTQYF	TGCAGTGCTAGCGGTGGGGCGAGTGCTGCAGATACGCAGTATTTT
.	TRBJ1-1	.	TRBV29-1	CSVWGAGTEAFF	TGCAGCGTTTGGGGGGCCGGCACTGAAGCTTTCTTT
.	TRBJ2-5	many	TRBV6-1	CASSRQFRETQYF	TGTGCCAGCAGTAGACAGTTTCGGGAGACCCAGTACTTC
.	TRBJ2-3	many	TRBV12-3/TRBV12-4	CASSLADTQYF	TGTGCCAGCAGCTTAGCAGATACGCAGTATTTT
.	TRBJ2-3	many	TRBV12-3/TRBV12-4	CASSAGGGPDTQYF	TGTGCCAGCAGTGCGGGCGGAGGGCCAGATACGCAGTATTTT
.	TRBJ1-1	many	TRBV7-3	CASSSRGGTEAFF	TGTGCCAGCAGCTCGAGGGGTGGGACTGAAGCTTTCTTT
TRBD1	TRBJ2-7	few	TRBV11-2	CASKEGMTGGEQYF	TGTGCCAGCAAAGAAGGGATGACAGGGGGCGAGCAGTACTTC
.	TRBJ1-1	many	TRBV28	CAAGALLNTEAFF	TGTGCGGCAGGGGCCCTTTTGAACACTGAAGCTTTCTTT
.	TRBJ2-1	many	TRBV11-2	CASSLVPPVGEQFF	TGTGCCAGCAGCTTAGTTCCGCCAGTAGGTGAGCAGTTCTTC
TRBD2	TRBJ2-7	.	TRBV12-3/TRBV12-4	CASSLEIRSGRSYEQYF	TGTGCCAGCAGTCTCGAGATCCGGAGCGGGAGGTCCTACGAGCAGTACTTC
TRBD1	TRBJ1-1	many	TRBV11-3	CASSQGTGRNTEAFF	TGTGCCAGCAGCCAAGGGACAGGGAGGAACACTGAAGCTTTCTTT
.	TRBJ1-5	few	TRBV7-9	CASSLSSNSNQPQHF	TGTGCCAGCAGCTTATCCAGTAATAGCAATCAGCCCCAGCATTTT